This T cell receptor (beta chain) came from a study of cytomegalovirus exposure and HLA in healthy donors. CDR1 SEHNR and CDR2 FQNEAQ come from the germline V gene (reference sequence). The CDR3 consists of 16 residues. V was cut by 1 base and J by 2 bases, with 14 bases left in between. In the PCR, 60 Vbeta and 13 Jbeta primers were used. Profiling relied on immunoSEQ multiplex PCR, and the TCRdb table lists in-frame clones only, not all of them. The table counts roughly 75,000 clones; approximately 5% lies in the top ten. V is TRBV7-9 and J is TRBJ1-2, with D maybe TRBD1 (6 bases). Source material: PBMCs. The receptor comes from a man aged 40-49 years in good health and CMV-seronegative. CDR3: CASSLGLGQPNYGYTF. In DNA form, the CDR3 reads TGTGCCAGCAGCTTAGGATTGGGACAACCGAACTATGGCTACACCTTC.